This TCR beta chain was recovered during a study of blood T cell repertoires in COVID-19 (TCRdb year 2020). Describing the broader study: The collaborator samples originated in the United States, Italy and Spain and spanned the acute and convalescent phases of COVID-19. The prospective study material was composed of cDNA or gDNA derived from T cells, B-cell-depleted T cells, or PBMCs. Subjects who had been exposed to COVID-19, were actively infected with it, or had recovered from it provided the deeply sampled blood TCRbeta repertoires that made up the dataset. The repertoires were made available in a free public database intended to serve as a resource for research on the immune response to SARS-CoV-2. The samples were drawn from the first 160 participants of the ongoing ImmuneRACE study and from 1,254 subjects provided by 6 global collaborators. Nearly every sample came with metadata listing a de-identified subject ID, COVID-19 status, age in years and sex. HLA class I and class II types, where available, came from metadata supplied by the sample provider rather than from assay-based typing. Results the study describes overall, beyond this receptor: The quantity of clinical and demographic metadata differed by source and by participant and was supplied without curation.

Comment on this clone: What this receptor recognizes is not known. The input lacks base qualities; no much larger clone sits a single base away.

For CDR1 and CDR2, the germline V gene lists SGHRS and YFSETQ. Trimming costs V 0 bases and J 3 bases, and their ends lie 10 bases apart. The CDR3 has 14 amino acids, counting the end cysteine and phenylalanine. Only CDR3 DNA remains: 42 bases, in frame from the first base. The collaborating institutions used their own protocols to collect whole blood in K2EDTA tubes. For TCRbeta analysis, collaborators shipped samples in one of three forms: frozen whole blood, isolated PBMCs, or DNA extracted from either of those sample types. TCRbeta CDR3 regions were amplified from genomic DNA by means of the immunoSEQ Assay, a bias-controlled multiplex PCR. The study's own analysis went as follows. The number of nucleated cells in each sample was estimated by amplification of reference gene primers within the assay. To quantify the absolute abundance of each unique TCRbeta CDR3 rearrangement, sequence reads were collapsed and filtered. For each sample, productive Simpson clonality was calculated as the square root of Simpson's diversity index over productive rearrangements. As stored in TCRdb, this immuneACCESS dataset retains in-frame rearrangements with V and J assigned. A fraction of the clones does not appear; measured against another copy, unresolved V genes explain less than half of the discrepancy, and the remainder lacks a known reason. That table gives V, J and clone size, and the DNA gave D and trimming. For this sample there are roughly 110,000 clones; approximately 85% appear just once. The ten most abundant clones make up approximately 7.9% of the sample.

This chain is built from TRBV5-1 and TRBJ2-7; the D region possibly corresponds to TRBD1 (6 bases align). The specimen was peripheral blood. This receptor was taken from a man in his 70s with acute or convalescent COVID-19. The bases read TGCGCCAGCAGCTTGGGACAGGTGGGCTACGAGCAGTACTTC. This gives the protein CASSLGQVGYEQYF.